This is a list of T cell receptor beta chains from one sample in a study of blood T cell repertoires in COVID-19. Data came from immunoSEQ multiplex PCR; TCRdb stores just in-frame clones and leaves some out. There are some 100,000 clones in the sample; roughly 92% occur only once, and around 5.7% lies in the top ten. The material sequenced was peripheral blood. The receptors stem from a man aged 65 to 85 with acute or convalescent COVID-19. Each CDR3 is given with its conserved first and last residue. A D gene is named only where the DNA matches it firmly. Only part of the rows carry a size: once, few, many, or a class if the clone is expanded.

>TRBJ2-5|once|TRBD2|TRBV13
CASSLGGGGAMKTQYF
TGTGCCAGCAGCTTAGGCGGCGGGGGGGCCATGAAGACCCAGTACTTC
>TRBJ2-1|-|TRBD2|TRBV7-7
CASSSGLAVGEQFF
TGTGCCAGCAGCTCGGGACTAGCTGTCGGTGAGCAGTTCTTC
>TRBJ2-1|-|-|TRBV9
CASSVASDWRAAEQFF
TGTGCCAGCAGCGTAGCAAGCGACTGGAGGGCCGCTGAGCAGTTCTTC
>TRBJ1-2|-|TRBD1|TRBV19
CASSMGDRVFGYTF
TGTGCCAGTAGTATGGGGGACAGGGTATTCGGCTACACCTTC
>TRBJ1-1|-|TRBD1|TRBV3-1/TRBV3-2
CASSQELGGALPEAFF
TGTGCCAGCAGCCAAGAATTAGGGGGCGCGTTACCTGAAGCTTTCTTT
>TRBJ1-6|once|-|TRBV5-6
CASSLDPGVNSPLHF
TGTGCCAGCAGCTTGGACCCAGGGGTGAATTCACCCCTCCACTTT
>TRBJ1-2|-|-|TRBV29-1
CSANPGGRSGYGYTF
TGCAGCGCCAACCCGGGAGGGAGGTCAGGCTATGGCTACACCTTC
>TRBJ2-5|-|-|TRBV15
CATSRERDYQETQYF
TGTGCCACCAGCAGAGAGCGGGACTACCAAGAGACCCAGTACTTC
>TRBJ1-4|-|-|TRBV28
CASSIGGPNEKLFF
TGTGCCAGCAGTATAGGGGGACCTAATGAAAAACTGTTTTTT
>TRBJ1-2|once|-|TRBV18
CASSPDTAYGYTF
TGTGCCAGCTCACCGGATACAGCCTATGGCTACACCTTC
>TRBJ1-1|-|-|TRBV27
CASSLGWGGTEAFF
TGTGCCAGCAGTCTCGGTTGGGGAGGCACTGAAGCTTTCTTT
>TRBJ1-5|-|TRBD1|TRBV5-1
CASSLDRGPNQPQHF
TGCGCCAGCAGCTTGGACAGGGGGCCCAATCAGCCCCAGCATTTT
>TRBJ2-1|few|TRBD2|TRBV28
CASREGLAGVRNEQFF
TGTGCCAGCAGGGAGGGACTAGCGGGAGTTCGTAATGAGCAGTTCTTC
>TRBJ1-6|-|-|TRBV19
CASSPVAAADSPLHF
TGTGCCAGTAGCCCGGTCGCAGCCGCGGATTCACCCCTCCACTTT
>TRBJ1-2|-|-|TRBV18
CASSPAGNNYGYTF
TGTGCCAGCTCACCTGCGGGGAACAACTATGGCTACACCTTC
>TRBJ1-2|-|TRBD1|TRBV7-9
CASSREDRAAGYTF
TGTGCCAGCAGCCGAGAGGACAGGGCGGCTGGCTACACCTTC
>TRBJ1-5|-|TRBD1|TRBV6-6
CASRKDRGSQPQHF
TGTGCCAGCAGGAAGGACAGGGGGTCTCAGCCCCAGCATTTT
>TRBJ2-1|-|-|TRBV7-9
CASSSDWITYNEQFF
TGTGCCAGCAGCTCGGACTGGATTACCTACAATGAGCAGTTCTTC
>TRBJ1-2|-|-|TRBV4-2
CASSQDRGFDYGYTF
TGTGCCAGCAGCCAAGATCGGGGGTTTGACTATGGCTACACCTTC
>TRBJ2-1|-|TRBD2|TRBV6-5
CASSYRTSSYNEQFF
TGTGCCAGCAGTTACCGGACTAGCTCCTACAATGAGCAGTTCTTC
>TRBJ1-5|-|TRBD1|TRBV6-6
CASTRTGSNQPQHF
TGTGCCAGCACCAGGACAGGGAGCAATCAGCCCCAGCATTTT
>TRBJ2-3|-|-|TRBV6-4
CASSDSADSTDTQYF
TGTGCCAGCAGTGACTCGGCGGATAGCACAGATACGCAGTATTTT
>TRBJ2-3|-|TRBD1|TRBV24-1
CATSDSRDRGTDTQYF
TGTGCCACCAGTGATTCCCGGGACAGGGGCACAGATACGCAGTATTTT
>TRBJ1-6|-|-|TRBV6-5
CASSYSTGLGSPLHF
TGTGCCAGCAGTTACTCGACAGGCCTGGGTTCACCCCTCCACTTT
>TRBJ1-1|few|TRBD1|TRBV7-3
CASSPRTGARAFF
TGTGCCAGCAGCCCTCGAACAGGGGCTCGAGCTTTCTTT
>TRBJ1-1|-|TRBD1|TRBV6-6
CATLTGGGTEAFF
TGTGCCACCCTGACAGGGGGCGGCACTGAAGCTTTCTTT
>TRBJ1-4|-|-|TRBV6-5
CARGGLGGFNEKLFF
TGTGCCCGCGGGGGCTTGGGGGGGTTCAATGAAAAACTGTTTTTT
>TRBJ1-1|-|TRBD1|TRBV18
CASSPIRDRNTEAFF
TGTGCCAGCTCACCGATCCGGGACAGGAACACTGAAGCTTTCTTT
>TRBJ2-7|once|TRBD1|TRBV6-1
CASSEARTGRNEQYF
TGTGCCAGCAGTGAAGCCAGGACAGGGAGAAACGAGCAGTACTTC
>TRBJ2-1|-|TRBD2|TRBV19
CASSIRGDSGRAQFF
TGTGCCAGTAGTATCAGAGGGGATAGCGGGAGGGCCCAGTTCTTC
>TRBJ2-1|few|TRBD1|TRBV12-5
CASGLVILRDRSNEQFF
TGTGCTAGTGGTTTGGTCATCCTCCGGGACAGGAGCAATGAGCAGTTCTTC
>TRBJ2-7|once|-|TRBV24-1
CATSDPHRVEQYF
TGTGCCACCAGTGATCCCCACAGGGTCGAGCAGTACTTC
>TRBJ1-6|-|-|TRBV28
CASSLSVNYNSPLHF
TGTGCCAGCAGTTTATCCGTAAATTATAATTCACCCCTCCACTTT
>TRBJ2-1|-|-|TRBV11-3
CASSGGAVYNEQFF
TGTGCCAGCAGCGGGGGGGCGGTTTACAATGAGCAGTTCTTC
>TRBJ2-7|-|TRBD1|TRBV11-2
CASTVNRGSSYEQYF
TGTGCCAGCACCGTAAACAGGGGGAGCTCCTACGAGCAGTACTTC
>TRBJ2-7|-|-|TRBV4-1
CASSQPGRGTEQYF
TGCGCCAGCAGCCAACCAGGGAGGGGGACGGAGCAGTACTTC
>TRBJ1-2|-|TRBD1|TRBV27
CASSLVGQGSNYGYTF
TGTGCCAGCAGTTTAGTTGGACAGGGATCTAACTATGGCTACACCTTC
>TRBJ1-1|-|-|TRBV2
CASRTGNTEAFF
TGTGCCAGCAGGACGGGGAACACTGAAGCTTTCTTT
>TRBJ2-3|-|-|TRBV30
CAWSVMGRVDTQYF
TGTGCCTGGAGTGTGATGGGCAGGGTAGATACGCAGTATTTT
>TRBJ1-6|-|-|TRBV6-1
CASSEWGGSYNSPLHF
TGTGCCAGCAGTGAATGGGGGGGGTCCTATAATTCACCCCTCCACTTT
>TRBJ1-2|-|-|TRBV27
CASRENGRGYGYTF
TGTGCCAGCAGGGAAAATGGCAGGGGATATGGCTACACCTTC
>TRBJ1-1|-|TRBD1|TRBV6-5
CASSRQGAETEAFF
TGTGCCAGCAGTCGACAGGGGGCTGAGACTGAAGCTTTCTTT
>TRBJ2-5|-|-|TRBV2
CASSAQGPQETQYF
TGTGCCAGCAGTGCACAGGGTCCCCAAGAGACCCAGTACTTC
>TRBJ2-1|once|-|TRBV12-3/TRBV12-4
CASSPGGDEQFF
TGTGCCAGCAGTCCAGGCGGGGATGAGCAGTTCTTC
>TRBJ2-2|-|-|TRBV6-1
CASSEVGGATGELFF
TGTGCCAGCAGTGAAGTGGGCGGGGCCACCGGGGAGCTGTTTTTT
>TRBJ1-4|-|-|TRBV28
CASSLGLRSEKLFF
TGTGCCAGCAGTCTGGGACTGAGAAGTGAAAAACTGTTTTTT